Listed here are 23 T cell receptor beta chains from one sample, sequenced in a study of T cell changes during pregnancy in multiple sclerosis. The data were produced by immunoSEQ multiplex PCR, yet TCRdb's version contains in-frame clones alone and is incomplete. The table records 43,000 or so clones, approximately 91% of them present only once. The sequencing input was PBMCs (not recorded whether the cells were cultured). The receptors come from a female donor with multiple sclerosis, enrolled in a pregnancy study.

The CDR3 here is CASSVVLAGDNEQFF. CDR3 DNA sequence: TGTGCCAGCAGCGTAGTACTAGCGGGAGACAATGAGCAGTTCTTC. The chain links TRBV9 to TRBJ2-1; TRBD2 matches 11 bases. This CDR3 contains 15 residues. Germline-derived CDR1 and CDR2 are SGDLS and YYNGEE. Germline trimming cut 0 bases from V and 5 bases from J; bases unmatched to any gene: 1. Looking up the rest from reference TRBV9 and TRBJ2-1 gives the full variable domain: DSGVTQTPKHLITATGQRVTLRCSPRSGDLSVYWYQQSLDQGLQFLIQYYNGEERAKGNILERFSAQQFPDLHSELNLSSLELGDSALYFCASSVVLAGDNEQFFGPGTRLTVL.

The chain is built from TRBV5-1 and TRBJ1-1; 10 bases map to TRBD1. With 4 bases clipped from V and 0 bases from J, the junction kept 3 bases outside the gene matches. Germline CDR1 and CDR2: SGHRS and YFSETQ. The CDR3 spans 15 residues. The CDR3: CASSLGQGMNTEAFF. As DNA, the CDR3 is TGCGCCAGCAGCCTGGGACAGGGGATGAACACTGAAGCTTTCTTT.

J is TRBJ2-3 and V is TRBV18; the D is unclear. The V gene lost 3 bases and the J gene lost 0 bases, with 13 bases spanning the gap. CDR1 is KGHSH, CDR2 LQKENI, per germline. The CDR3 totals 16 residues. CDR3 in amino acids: CASSPQEASSTDTQYF. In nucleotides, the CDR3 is TGTGCCAGCTCACCTCAGGAAGCTTCTAGCACAGATACGCAGTATTTT.

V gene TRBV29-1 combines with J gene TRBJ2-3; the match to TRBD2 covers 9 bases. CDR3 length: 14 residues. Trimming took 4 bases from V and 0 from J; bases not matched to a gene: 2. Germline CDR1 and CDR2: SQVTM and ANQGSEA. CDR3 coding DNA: TGCAGCGTTGCTAGCGGGACTAGCACAGATACGCAGTATTTT. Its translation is CSVASGTSTDTQYF.

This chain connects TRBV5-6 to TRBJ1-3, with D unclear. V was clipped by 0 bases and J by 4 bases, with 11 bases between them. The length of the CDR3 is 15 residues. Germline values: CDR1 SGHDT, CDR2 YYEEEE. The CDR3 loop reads CASSLGRLAGNTIYF. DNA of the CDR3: TGTGCCAGCAGCTTGGGGAGGTTGGCAGGAAACACCATATATTTT.

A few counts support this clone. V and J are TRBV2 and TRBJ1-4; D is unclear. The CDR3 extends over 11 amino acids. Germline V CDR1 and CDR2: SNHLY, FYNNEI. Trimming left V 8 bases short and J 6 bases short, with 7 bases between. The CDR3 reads CASSNDEKLFF. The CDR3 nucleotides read TGTGCCAGCTCGAACGATGAAAAACTGTTTTTT.

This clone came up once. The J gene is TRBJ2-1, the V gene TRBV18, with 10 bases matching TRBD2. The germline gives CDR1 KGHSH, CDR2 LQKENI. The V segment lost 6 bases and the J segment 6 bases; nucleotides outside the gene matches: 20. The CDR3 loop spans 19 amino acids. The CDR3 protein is CASSPSALAGLIGSNEQFF. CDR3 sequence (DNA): TGTGCCAGCTCCCCCTCGGCACTAGCGGGACTAATCGGTTCCAATGAGCAGTTCTTC.

CDR3 protein: CASSPRPIDTQYF. The CDR3 DNA reads as TGTGCCAGCAGCCCCCGCCCAATAGATACGCAGTATTTT. The chain uses TRBV27 and TRBJ2-3, with D unresolved. CDR1 is MNHEY, CDR2 SMNVEV, per germline (reference sequence). There are 13 residues in the CDR3. The V and J ends lost 6 bases and 5 bases respectively, with 12 bases between them.

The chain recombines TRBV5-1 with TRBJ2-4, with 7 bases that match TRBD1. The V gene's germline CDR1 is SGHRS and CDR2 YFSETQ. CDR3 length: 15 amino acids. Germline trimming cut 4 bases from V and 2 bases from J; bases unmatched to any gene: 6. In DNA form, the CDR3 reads TGCGCCAGCAGCAATTGGGACAGCACCAAAAACATTCAGTACTTC. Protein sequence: CASSNWDSTKNIQYF.

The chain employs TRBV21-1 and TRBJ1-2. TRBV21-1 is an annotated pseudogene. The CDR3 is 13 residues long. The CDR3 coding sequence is TGTGCCAGCAGCAATTGGGGGGCTAGTGGCTACACCTTC. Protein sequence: CASSNWGASGYTF.

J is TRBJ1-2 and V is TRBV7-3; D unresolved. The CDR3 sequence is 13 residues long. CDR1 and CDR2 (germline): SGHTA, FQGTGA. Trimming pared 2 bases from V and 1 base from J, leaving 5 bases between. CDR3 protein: CASSLASNYGYTF. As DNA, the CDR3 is TGTGCCAGCAGCTTAGCCAGTAACTATGGCTACACCTTC.

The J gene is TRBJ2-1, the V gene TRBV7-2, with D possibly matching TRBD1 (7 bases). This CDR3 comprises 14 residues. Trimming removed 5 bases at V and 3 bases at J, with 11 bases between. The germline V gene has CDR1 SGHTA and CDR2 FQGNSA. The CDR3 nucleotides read TGTGCCAGCAGCCCAGGGGGACTCTACAATGAGCAGTTCTTC. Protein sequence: CASSPGGLYNEQFF.

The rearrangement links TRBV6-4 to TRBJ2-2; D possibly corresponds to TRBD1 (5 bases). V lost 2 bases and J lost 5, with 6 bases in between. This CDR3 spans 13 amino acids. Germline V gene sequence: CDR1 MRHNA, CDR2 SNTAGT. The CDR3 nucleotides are TGTGCCAGCAGTGACAAGGGGACCGGGGAGCTGTTTTTT. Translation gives CASSDKGTGELFF.

The CDR3 DNA is TGTGCCAGCAGTTTACCCGGGAGGGGGCGAAACTACGAGCAGTACTTC. It is translated as CASSLPGRGRNYEQYF. The chain recombines TRBV28 with TRBJ2-7, with D possibly being TRBD2 (8 bases). CDR1 is MDHEN, CDR2 SYDVKM, per germline. CDR3 length: 16 amino acids. V lost 2 bases to trimming and J lost 3 bases, with 17 bases between them.

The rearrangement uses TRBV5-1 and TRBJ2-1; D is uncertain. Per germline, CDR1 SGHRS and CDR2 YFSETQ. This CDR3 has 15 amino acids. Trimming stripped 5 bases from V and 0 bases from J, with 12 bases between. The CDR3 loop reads CASRFESSSYNEQFF. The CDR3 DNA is TGCGCCAGCAGGTTTGAGTCTTCCTCCTACAATGAGCAGTTCTTC.

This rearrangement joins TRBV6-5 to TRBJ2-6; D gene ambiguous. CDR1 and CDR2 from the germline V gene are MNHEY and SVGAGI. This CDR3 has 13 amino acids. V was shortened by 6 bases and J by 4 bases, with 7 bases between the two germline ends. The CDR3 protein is CASRRVGANVLTF. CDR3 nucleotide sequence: TGTGCCAGCAGAAGAGTAGGGGCCAACGTCCTGACTTTC.

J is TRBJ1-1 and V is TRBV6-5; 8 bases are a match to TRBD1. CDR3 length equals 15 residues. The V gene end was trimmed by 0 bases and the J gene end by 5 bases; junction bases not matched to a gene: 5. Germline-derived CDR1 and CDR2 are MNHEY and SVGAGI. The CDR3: CASSYSQGGRTEAFF. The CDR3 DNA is TGTGCCAGCAGTTACTCACAGGGGGGGCGGACTGAAGCTTTCTTT.

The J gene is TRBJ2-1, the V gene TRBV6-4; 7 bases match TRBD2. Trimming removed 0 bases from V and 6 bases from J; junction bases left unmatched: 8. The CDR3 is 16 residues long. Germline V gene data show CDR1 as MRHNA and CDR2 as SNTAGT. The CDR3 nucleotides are TGTGCCAGCAGTGACTCAAGGGAGGGCCTTATCAATGAGCAGTTCTTC. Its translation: CASSDSREGLINEQFF.

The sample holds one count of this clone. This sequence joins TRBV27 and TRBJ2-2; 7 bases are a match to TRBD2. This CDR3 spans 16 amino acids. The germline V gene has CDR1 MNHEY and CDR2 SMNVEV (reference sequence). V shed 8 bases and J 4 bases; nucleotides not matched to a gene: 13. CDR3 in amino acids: CASSPGRREGTGELFF. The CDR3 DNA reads TGTGCCAGCTCCCCCGGACGGAGGGAGGGCACCGGGGAGCTGTTTTTT.

CDR3 region: CASSSGMGNEQFF. CDR3 in DNA: TGTGCCAGCAGCTCGGGAATGGGAAATGAGCAGTTCTTC. J is TRBJ2-1 and V is TRBV7-9; a weak D match, TRBD2 (5 bases). The CDR3 length is 13 residues. Germline CDR1 is SEHNR and CDR2 is FQNEAQ (reference sequence). V lost 4 bases, J lost 7 bases, and 11 bases lay in between.

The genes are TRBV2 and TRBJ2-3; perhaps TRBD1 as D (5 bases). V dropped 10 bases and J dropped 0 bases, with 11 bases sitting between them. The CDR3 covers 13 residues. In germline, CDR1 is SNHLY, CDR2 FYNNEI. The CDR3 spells CATKGSSTDTQYF. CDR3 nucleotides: TGTGCCACCAAGGGGTCTAGCACAGATACGCAGTATTTT.

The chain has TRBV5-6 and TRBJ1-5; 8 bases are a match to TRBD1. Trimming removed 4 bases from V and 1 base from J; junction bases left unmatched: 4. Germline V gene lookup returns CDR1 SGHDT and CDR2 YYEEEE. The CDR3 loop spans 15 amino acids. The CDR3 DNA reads TGTGCCAGCAGCCAGGGGGCAGGGAGCAATCAGCCCCAGCATTTT. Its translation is CASSQGAGSNQPQHF.

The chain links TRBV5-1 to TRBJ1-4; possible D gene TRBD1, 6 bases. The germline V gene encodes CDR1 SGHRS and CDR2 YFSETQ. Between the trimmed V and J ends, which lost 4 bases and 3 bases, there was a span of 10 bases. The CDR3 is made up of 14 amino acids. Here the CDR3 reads CASSSGQPNEKLFF. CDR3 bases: TGCGCCAGCAGCAGCGGACAGCCTAATGAAAAACTGTTTTTT.